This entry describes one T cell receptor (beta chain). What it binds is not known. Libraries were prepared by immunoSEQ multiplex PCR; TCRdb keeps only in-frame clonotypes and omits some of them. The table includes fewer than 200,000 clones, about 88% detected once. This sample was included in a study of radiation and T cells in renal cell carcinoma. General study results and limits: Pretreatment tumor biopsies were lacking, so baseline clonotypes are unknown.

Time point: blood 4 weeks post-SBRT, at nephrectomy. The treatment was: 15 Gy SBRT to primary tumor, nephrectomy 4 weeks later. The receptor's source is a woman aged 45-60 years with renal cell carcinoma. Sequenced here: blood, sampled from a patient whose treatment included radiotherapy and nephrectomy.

The chain's CDR3 is CASSSFQGMNTEAFF. The CDR3 DNA sequence: TGTGCCAGCAGCTCCTTCCAGGGAATGAACACTGAAGCTTTCTTT. This chain joins TRBV5-4 and TRBJ1-1; TRBD1 is a possible D gene (5 bases). Germline CDR1 and CDR2: SGHNT and YYREEE (reference sequence). V was shortened by 3 bases and J by 0 bases, with 12 bases between the two germline ends. This CDR3 has 15 residues.